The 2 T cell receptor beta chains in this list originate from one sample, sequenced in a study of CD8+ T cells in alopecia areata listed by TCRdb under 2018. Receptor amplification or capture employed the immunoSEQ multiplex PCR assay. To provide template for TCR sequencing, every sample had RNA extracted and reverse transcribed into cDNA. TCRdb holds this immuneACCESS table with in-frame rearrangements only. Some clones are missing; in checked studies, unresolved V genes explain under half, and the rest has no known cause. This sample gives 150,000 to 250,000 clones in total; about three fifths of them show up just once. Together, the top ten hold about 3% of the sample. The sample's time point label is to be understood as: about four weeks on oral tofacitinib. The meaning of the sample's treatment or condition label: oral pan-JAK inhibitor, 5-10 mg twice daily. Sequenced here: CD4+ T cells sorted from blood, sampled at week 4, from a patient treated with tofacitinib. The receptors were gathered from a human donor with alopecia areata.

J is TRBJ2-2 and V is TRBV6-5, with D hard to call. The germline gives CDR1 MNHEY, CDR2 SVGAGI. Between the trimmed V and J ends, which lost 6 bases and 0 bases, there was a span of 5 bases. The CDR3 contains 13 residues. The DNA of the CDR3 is TGTGCCAGCAGGGTAACGAACACCGGGGAGCTGTTTTTT. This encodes CASRVTNTGELFF.

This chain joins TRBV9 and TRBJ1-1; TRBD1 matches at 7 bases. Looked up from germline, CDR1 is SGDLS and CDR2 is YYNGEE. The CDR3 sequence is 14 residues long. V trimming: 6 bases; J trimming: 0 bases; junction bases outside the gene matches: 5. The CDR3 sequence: CASTRDRLNTEAFF. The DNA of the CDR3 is TGTGCCAGCACAAGGGACAGACTGAACACTGAAGCTTTCTTT.